The present T cell receptor beta chain was sequenced within a study of blood T cell repertoires in COVID-19. Some clones are missing from TCRdb's copy, which holds only in-frame ones; the method was immunoSEQ multiplex PCR. The sample lists roughly 80,000 clones, around 80% occurring once. V lost 5 bases and J lost 1; bases outside the gene matches: 8. Germline V gives CDR1 MDHEN, CDR2 SYDVKM. This CDR3 is 15 amino acids long. Sequences were obtained from peripheral blood. The sequence was obtained from an elderly woman with acute or convalescent COVID-19. The chain recombines TRBV28 with TRBJ2-7; 7 bases fit TRBD1. The DNA of the CDR3 is TGTGCCAGCAGTCCCTACCCGACAGGGTCCTACGAGCAGTACTTC. It yields the protein CASSPYPTGSYEQYF. The full variable domain, rest sourced from reference TRBV28 and TRBJ2-7, is DVKVTQSSRYLVKRTGEKVFLECVQDMDHENMFWYRQDPGLGLRLIYFSYDVKMKEKGDIPEGYSVSREKKERFSLILESASTNQTSMYLCASSPYPTGSYEQYFGPGTRLTVT.